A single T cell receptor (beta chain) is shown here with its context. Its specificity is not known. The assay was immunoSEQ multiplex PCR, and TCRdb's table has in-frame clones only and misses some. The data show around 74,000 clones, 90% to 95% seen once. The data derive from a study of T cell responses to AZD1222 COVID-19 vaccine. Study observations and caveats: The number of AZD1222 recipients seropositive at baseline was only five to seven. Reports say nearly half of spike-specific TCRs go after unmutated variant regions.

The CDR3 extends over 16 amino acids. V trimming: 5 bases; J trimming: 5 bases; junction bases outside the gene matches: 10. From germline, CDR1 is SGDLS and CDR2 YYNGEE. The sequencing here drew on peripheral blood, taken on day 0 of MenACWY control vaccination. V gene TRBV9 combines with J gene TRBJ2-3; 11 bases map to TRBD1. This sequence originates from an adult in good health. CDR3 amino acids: CASSLTGTGGEDTQYF. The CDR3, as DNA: TGTGCCAGCAGTCTTACCGGGACAGGGGGTGAAGATACGCAGTATTTT.